These 28 T cell receptor beta chains came from one sample sequenced in a study of blood T cell repertoires in COVID-19. Method: immunoSEQ multiplex PCR; TCRdb's copy keeps in-frame clones and lacks some. The sample has about 87,000 clones; about 79% are singletons. Sequenced material: peripheral blood. The receptors shown here come from a woman between 50 and 59 years old with acute or convalescent COVID-19.

V gene TRBV6-4 combines with J gene TRBJ2-1, with 9 positions matching TRBD1. Germline CDR1 and CDR2: MRHNA and SNTAGT. This CDR3 is 15 amino acids long. With 5 bases clipped from V and 7 bases from J, the junction kept 9 bases outside the gene matches. The CDR3 is CASSLYGTGINEQFF. The CDR3 nucleotides read TGTGCCAGCAGTCTCTACGGGACAGGGATTAATGAGCAGTTCTTC.

A remark on this clone: The same CDR3 is also encoded by other DNA sequences in this sample. The rearrangement uses TRBV27 and TRBJ1-5, with TRBD1 matching over 8 bases. CDR1 is MNHEY and CDR2 is SMNVEV in the germline V gene (reference sequence). The trim removed 3 bases at V and 2 bases at J, leaving 3 bases unmatched. There are 15 residues in the CDR3. CDR3 loop: CASSFGQGGNQPQHF. The CDR3 nucleotides are TGTGCCAGCAGTTTCGGACAGGGAGGCAATCAGCCCCAGCATTTT.

This sequence joins TRBV19 and TRBJ1-5; no clear D. CDR1 and CDR2 from the germline V gene are LNHDA and SQIVND (reference sequence). Trimming took 3 bases from V and 1 from J, leaving 4 bases between them. This CDR3 is 13 amino acids long. The CDR3 loop reads CASSIQSNQPQHF. Here the CDR3 DNA reads TGTGCCAGTAGTATCCAGAGCAATCAGCCCCAGCATTTT. Together with reference TRBV19 and TRBJ1-5, the CDR3 gives the full variable domain: DGGITQSPKYLFRKEGQNVTLSCEQNLNHDAMYWYRQDPGQGLRLIYYSQIVNDFQKGDIAEGYSVSREKKESFPLTVTSAQKNPTAFYLCASSIQSNQPQHFGDGTRLSIL.

CDR3 coding DNA: TGTGCCAGCAGCCAAGGGCCTAACACCGGGGAGCTGTTTTTT. It codes for CASSQGPNTGELFF. V is TRBV3-1 (or the pseudogene TRBV3-2) and J is TRBJ2-2; D not certain. The V gene lost 1 base and the J gene lost 2 bases, with 5 bases spanning the gap. The length of the CDR3 is 14 residues. Germline-derived CDR1 and CDR2 are LGHDT and YNNKEL (reference sequence).

V and J are TRBV28 and TRBJ1-5; D possibly corresponds to TRBD1 (5 bases). Germline lookup yields CDR1 MDHEN and CDR2 SYDVKM. The CDR3 has 15 amino acids. V was trimmed by 3 bases and J by 3 bases, leaving 12 bases between them. CDR3 DNA sequence: TGTGCCAGCAGTTTTCGCAGGGAAGACAATCAGCCCCAGCATTTT. Translation gives CASSFRREDNQPQHF. Based on the CDR3 plus reference TRBV28 and TRBJ1-5, the full variable domain is DVKVTQSSRYLVKRTGEKVFLECVQDMDHENMFWYRQDPGLGLRLIYFSYDVKMKEKGDIPEGYSVSREKKERFSLILESASTNQTSMYLCASSFRREDNQPQHFGDGTRLSIL.

This sequence joins TRBV15 and TRBJ1-1; D gene unclear. Trimming cost V 5 bases and J 1 base, with 14 bases left between them. In germline, CDR1 is LNHNV, CDR2 YYDKDF (reference sequence). This CDR3 contains 15 residues. The CDR3 DNA reads as TGTGCCACCAGCCGACAAGCTGGCCCGAACACTGAAGCTTTCTTT. It codes for CATSRQAGPNTEAFF.

The chain carries TRBV6-5 and TRBJ1-1; unclear D gene. Germline V gives CDR1 MNHEY, CDR2 SVGAGI. This CDR3 is 14 amino acids long. The V end lost 7 bases, the J end lost 0 bases, and 12 bases lay between the germline ends. The CDR3 DNA follows: TGTGCCAGCACCAAATATGACATGAACACTGAAGCTTTCTTT. It specifies CASTKYDMNTEAFF.

This clone was found many times. The chain joins TRBV30 to TRBJ1-1, with D hard to call. The CDR3 loop spans 10 amino acids. Trimming removed 4 bases at V and 10 bases at J, with 10 bases between. Per the germline V gene, CDR1 is GTSNPN and CDR2 is SVGIG (reference sequence). CDR3 coding DNA: TGTGCCTGGATTCGCTCTAGAGCTTTCTTT. The encoded protein is CAWIRSRAFF.

The chain joins TRBV5-6 to TRBJ1-1; 7 nucleotides agree with TRBD1. With 4 bases clipped from V and 7 bases from J, the junction kept 7 bases outside the gene matches. Germline V lookup: CDR1 SGHDT, CDR2 YYEEEE. The length of the CDR3 is 13 residues. The CDR3 coding sequence is TGTGCCAGCAGCGTGGGACAGTCGTATGAAGCTTTCTTT. Translated: CASSVGQSYEAFF.

This clone came up once. The chain is built from TRBV6-5 and TRBJ1-5; TRBD1 agrees at 7 bases. The germline V gene encodes CDR1 MNHEY and CDR2 SVGAGI. This CDR3 comprises 14 residues. The ends lost 6 bases at V and 2 bases at J; junction bases unmatched: 4. In DNA, the CDR3 is TGTGCCAGCAGCCTCAGGGGGGGCAATCAGCCCCAGCATTTT. It yields the protein CASSLRGGNQPQHF.

The rearrangement joins TRBV2 to TRBJ1-6; D gene unclear. Germline lookup yields CDR1 SNHLY and CDR2 FYNNEI. The V end lost 11 bases, the J end lost 7 bases, and 18 bases lay between the germline ends. The CDR3 has 14 amino acids. The CDR3 spells CAFLGDRLNSPLHF. The DNA for the CDR3 is TGTGCCTTCCTTGGAGACCGTCTGAATTCACCCCTCCACTTT.

This clone occurred once. The chain joins TRBV19 to TRBJ1-2, with 7 bases matching TRBD1. The ends lost 5 bases at V and 4 bases at J; junction bases unmatched: 7. CDR3 length equals 14 residues. Germline CDR1 is LNHDA and CDR2 is SQIVND (reference sequence). Here the CDR3 reads CASSGDRAPYGYTF. The DNA for the CDR3 is TGTGCCAGTAGTGGAGACAGGGCTCCCTATGGCTACACCTTC.

V usage is TRBV11-2 and J usage is TRBJ2-1; TRBD2 aligns across 11 bases. Germline V gene lookup returns CDR1 SGHAT and CDR2 FQNNGV. This CDR3 contains 16 residues. V lost 5 bases to trimming and J lost 6 bases; unmatched junction nucleotides: 9. The CDR3 sequence is CASSRVAGGLRNEQFF. For the CDR3, the DNA is TGTGCCAGCAGCCGCGTAGCGGGGGGGCTTCGCAATGAGCAGTTCTTC.

This clone was observed a single time. This chain joins TRBV18 and TRBJ1-2; TRBD1 agrees at 7 bases. The germline gives CDR1 KGHSH, CDR2 LQKENI. J lost 5 bases, V lost 3 bases, and 9 bases had no gene match. The CDR3 totals 15 residues. This chain's CDR3 is CASSPQKGQKYGYTF. The CDR3 DNA reads as TGTGCCAGCTCACCCCAAAAGGGACAGAAGTATGGCTACACCTTC.

The chain employs TRBV2 and TRBJ2-2; perhaps TRBD2 as D (7 bases). Trimming cost V 6 bases and J 4 bases, with 18 bases left between them. The CDR3 totals 16 residues. Germline V gives CDR1 SNHLY, CDR2 FYNNEI. CDR3 amino acids: CASSGNRGAITGELFF. The CDR3 nucleotides read TGTGCCAGCAGCGGTAATCGGGGGGCGATCACCGGGGAGCTGTTTTTT.

This chain links TRBV6-5 with TRBJ1-3; TRBD1 matches 7 bases. The CDR3 totals 15 residues. CDR1 is MNHEY and CDR2 is SVGAGI in the germline V gene. V was pared by 0 bases and J by 2 bases, with 1 base of the junction left unmatched. CDR3 bases: TGTGCCAGCAGTTACTCCCAGGGGGCTGGAAACACCATATATTTT. Its translation is CASSYSQGAGNTIYF.

This clone came up a few times. V gene TRBV2 combines with J gene TRBJ2-2; D is unclear. Germline V gene data show CDR1 as SNHLY and CDR2 as FYNNEI. The CDR3 spans 14 residues. The germline V and J ends were trimmed by 0 bases and 6 bases, with 8 bases remaining between them. CDR3 residues: CASSEARTAGELFF. CDR3 bases: TGTGCCAGCAGTGAAGCCAGAACCGCCGGGGAGCTGTTTTTT.

This clone came up many times. The chain uses TRBV29-1 and TRBJ2-2; maybe TRBD1 (5 bases). Looked up from germline, CDR1 is SQVTM and CDR2 is ANQGSEA. V was pared by 4 bases and J by 1 base, with 13 bases between. The CDR3 spans 15 residues. The CDR3 loop is CSVVPDTENTGELFF. The CDR3 coding sequence is TGCAGCGTTGTCCCGGACACCGAGAACACCGGGGAGCTGTTTTTT.

The J gene is TRBJ2-7, the V gene TRBV2, with 8 bases that match TRBD2. The CDR3 sequence is 14 residues long. V lost 5 bases and J lost 3; bases outside the gene matches: 6. Looked up from germline, CDR1 is SNHLY and CDR2 is FYNNEI. The chain's CDR3 is CASSKERGHYEQYF. In DNA form, the CDR3 reads TGTGCCAGCAGTAAAGAGCGGGGGCACTACGAGCAGTACTTC.

This chain links TRBV29-1 with TRBJ2-7; 11 bases align to TRBD1. The CDR3 sequence is 14 residues long. Germline values: CDR1 SQVTM, CDR2 ANQGSEA. V shed 3 bases, J shed 2 bases, and the junction held 3 bases outside the gene matches. Here the CDR3 DNA reads TGCAGCGTTGAGTCGGGACAGGGGGCCTACGAGCAGTACTTC. Encoded protein: CSVESGQGAYEQYF.

J is TRBJ1-4 and V is TRBV3-1 (or the pseudogene TRBV3-2); D unresolved. CDR1 LGHDT and CDR2 YNNKEL come from the germline V gene (reference sequence). CDR3 length: 13 residues. Trimming removed 6 bases from V and 8 bases from J, with 13 bases in between. This CDR3 reads CASSLGRGEKLFF. DNA for the CDR3: TGTGCCAGCAGTCTGGGCCGAGGGGAAAAACTGTTTTTT.

The chain has TRBV5-5 and TRBJ1-1; TRBD1 matches 9 bases. CDR3 length equals 14 residues. The J segment lost 6 bases and the V segment lost 5 bases, leaving 8 bases of the junction unmatched. Germline V CDR1 and CDR2: SGHKS, YYEKEE (reference sequence). The CDR3 nucleotides are TGTGCCAGCAGAACCGGGACAGGGCTTCCTGAAGCTTTCTTT. Amino acids: CASRTGTGLPEAFF.

This chain uses TRBV6-5 with TRBJ2-2, with 8 bases identical to TRBD2. This CDR3 has 16 amino acids. J lost 2 bases, V lost 0 bases, and 2 bases had no gene match. CDR1 is MNHEY, CDR2 SVGAGI, per germline. DNA of the CDR3: TGTGCCAGCAGTTACTCGGCGGGGGGCAACACCGGGGAGCTGTTTTTT. It encodes CASSYSAGGNTGELFF.

The rearrangement joins TRBV14 to TRBJ2-3; TRBD2 matches 10 bases. The V gene's germline CDR1 is SGHDN and CDR2 FVKESK. The CDR3 spans 14 residues. J gave up 4 bases and V 4 bases, and 2 bases lay outside the gene matches. The CDR3 DNA sequence: TGTGCCAGCAGCCCAGGGACTAGCGCAGATACGCAGTATTTT. Amino acids: CASSPGTSADTQYF.

V usage is TRBV7-2 and J usage is TRBJ1-1; D perhaps matches TRBD1 (6 bases). Germline CDR1 and CDR2: SGHTA and FQGNSA. This CDR3 is built from 15 residues. V lost 1 base and J 2 bases, leaving 11 bases between the germline ends. This CDR3 is CASSLDGGGNTEAFF. The CDR3 coding sequence is TGTGCCAGCAGCTTAGATGGGGGCGGCAACACTGAAGCTTTCTTT. Complete variable domain (other parts from reference TRBV7-2 and TRBJ1-1): GAGVSQSPSNKVTEKGKDVELRCDPISGHTALYWYRQSLGQGLEFLIYFQGNSAPDKSGLPSDRFSAERTGGSVSTLTIQRTQQEDSAVYLCASSLDGGGNTEAFFGQGTRLTVV.

The chain joins TRBV19 to TRBJ1-6; 11 bases fit TRBD1. The CDR3 consists of 13 residues. The ends lost 9 bases at V and 9 bases at J; junction bases unmatched: 4. Germline V gene lookup returns CDR1 LNHDA and CDR2 SQIVND (reference sequence). The DNA for the CDR3 is TGTGCCAGCGGACAGGGGGCAAGTTCACCCCTCCACTTT. This codes for CASGQGASSPLHF. Variable domain in full (rest from reference TRBV19 and TRBJ1-6): DGGITQSPKYLFRKEGQNVTLSCEQNLNHDAMYWYRQDPGQGLRLIYYSQIVNDFQKGDIAEGYSVSREKKESFPLTVTSAQKNPTAFYLCASGQGASSPLHFGNGTRLTVT.

This chain joins TRBV6-5 and TRBJ2-7; 7 bases agree with TRBD1. The J segment lost 2 bases and the V segment lost 7 bases, leaving 11 bases of the junction unmatched. The length of the CDR3 is 15 residues. The germline gives CDR1 MNHEY, CDR2 SVGAGI. CDR3 nucleotide sequence: TGTGCCAGCACCTTTACCGGGACAGCTCCCTACGAGCAGTACTTC. The encoded protein is CASTFTGTAPYEQYF.

The chain uses TRBV9 and TRBJ2-1; 9 bases are shared with TRBD2. The CDR3 runs 15 residues. V lost 5 bases to trimming and J lost 5 bases; unmatched junction nucleotides: 8. Germline V gene sequence: CDR1 SGDLS, CDR2 YYNGEE. CDR3 residues: CASSPGLAGHNEQFF. The CDR3 DNA sequence: TGTGCCAGCAGTCCGGGGCTAGCGGGGCACAATGAGCAGTTCTTC. The variable domain in full, completed from reference TRBV9 and TRBJ2-1, reads DSGVTQTPKHLITATGQRVTLRCSPRSGDLSVYWYQQSLDQGLQFLIQYYNGEERAKGNILERFSAQQFPDLHSELNLSSLELGDSALYFCASSPGLAGHNEQFFGPGTRLTVL.